This T cell receptor (beta chain) was documented in a study of tumor-infiltrating lymphocytes in primary liver carcinoma. Looked up from germline, CDR1 is MGHRA and CDR2 is YSYEKL. The CDR3 has 16 residues. Study conclusions and caveats: Blood had a significantly lower top-250-clone fraction than tumors did (p = 0.039). Tumor-adjacent and tumor-blood pairs shared less of their repertoires than tumor region pairs shared.

It was unsorted whole blood that yielded blood RNA, and germline DNA was also extracted. A sample of roughly 4 milliliters of peripheral blood was taken before surgery. A remark on this clonotype: Its antigen is not identified. This may be a read error: a much more frequent sequence differs by one nucleotide.

Making TCR beta cDNA involved roughly 500 ng total RNA and a constant-region primer. Three nested multiplex PCR rounds, a slightly modified ARM-PCR, produced the libraries for TCR beta. Researchers ran the first two PCR rounds for ten to eleven cycles each with TRBV1-TRBV30 forward primers and a C-beta reverse primer. Each CDR3 protein is one row after TCRdb ran MiXCR on the multiplex PCR reads. The sample has some 320,000 distinct CDR3 sequences, approximately 60% seen once. The receptor's source is a man between 35 and 55 years old with primary liver carcinoma and hepatitis B virus infection. The sample consisted of peripheral blood. The rearrangement joins TRBV4-1 to TRBJ2-3; 7 nucleotides line up with TRBD1. In DNA, the CDR3 is TGCGCCGGCAGCCAAGATCAAAAACAGGGGTTCGATACGCAGTATTTT. Encoded protein: CAGSQDQKQGFDTQYF.